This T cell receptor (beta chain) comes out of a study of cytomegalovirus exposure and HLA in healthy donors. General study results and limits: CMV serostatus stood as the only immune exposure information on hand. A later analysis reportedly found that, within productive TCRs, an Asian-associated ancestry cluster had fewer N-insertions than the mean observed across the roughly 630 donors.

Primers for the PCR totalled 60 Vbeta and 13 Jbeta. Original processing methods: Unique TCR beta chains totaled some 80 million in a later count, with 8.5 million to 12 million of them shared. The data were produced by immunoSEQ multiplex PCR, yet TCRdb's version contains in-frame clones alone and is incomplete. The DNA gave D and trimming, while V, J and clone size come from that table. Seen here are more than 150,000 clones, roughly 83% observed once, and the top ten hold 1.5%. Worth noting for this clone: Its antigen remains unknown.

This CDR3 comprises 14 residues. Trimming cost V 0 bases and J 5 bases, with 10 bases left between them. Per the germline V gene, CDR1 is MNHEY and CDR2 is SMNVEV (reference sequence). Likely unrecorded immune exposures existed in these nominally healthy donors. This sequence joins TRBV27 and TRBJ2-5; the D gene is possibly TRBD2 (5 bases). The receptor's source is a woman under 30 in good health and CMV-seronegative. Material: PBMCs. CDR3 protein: CASSLSLGGETQYF. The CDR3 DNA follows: TGTGCCAGCAGTTTATCCCTTGGCGGGGAGACCCAGTACTTC.